Sequencing of this T cell receptor (beta chain) was carried out in a study of blood T cells in healthy people across ages. Primed by a sample-barcoded 5' primer and a J-beta primer mix, a second PCR proceeded for roughly 6 to 12 cycles. One entry per CDR3 protein results from TCRdb running MiXCR on the 5' RACE reads. There are about 900,000 distinct CDR3 sequences in the sample; under 50% occur only once, and around an eighth lies in the top ten. This CDR3 has 14 amino acids. Germline lookup yields CDR1 DFQATT and CDR2 SNEGSKA (reference sequence). Trimming took 6 bases from V and 5 from J; bases not matched to a gene: 11. Whole-study results and caveats: Donor CMV status, an unknown factor, possibly confounded changes in expanded clonotypes.

A remark on this clonotype: What it binds is not known.

Extracted total RNA amounted to at least 5.5 micrograms for each sample. This clonotype was sampled from a young man in good health. The V call is TRBV20-1, the J call TRBJ1-2, with TRBD1 matching over 8 bases. Sequencing was carried out using blood. Here the CDR3 reads CSAEDREKGYGYTF. The CDR3 DNA reads TGCAGTGCCGAGGACAGGGAGAAGGGATATGGCTACACCTTC.